This T cell receptor beta chain originates from a study of vaccination effects on CD4 cells after COVID-19. Study summary: Post-vaccine sampling occurred a median 72 days after the second dose.

Expansion of antigen-specific CD4+ T cells with viral peptide pools was carried out by the ViraFEST assay before sequencing. Subsequent to 10 days of culture, CD4+ T cells were isolated. Participants got two doses of BNT162b2 or mRNA-1273 vaccine. Approximately 2.1 million PBMC were placed in each well, which was supplemented with 10 IU/ml IL-2 and roughly 10 ug/ml peptides. This clone appeared once. The antigen is not known. Findings and caveats of the study: Small numbers of convalescent patients limited the study. It also lacked early post-infection timepoints.

The repertoire was sequenced with immunoSEQ multiplex PCR; TCRdb's copy has only in-frame clones and lacks some. The sample yields about 60,000 clones, around four fifths seen once. The germline gives CDR1 LNHDA, CDR2 SQIVND (reference sequence). Unmatched junction bases numbered 12, after V lost 5 bases and J lost 9 bases. This CDR3 comprises 16 residues. This receptor was taken from a human donor who received a COVID-19 vaccine. This material consisted of CD4+ T cells from PBMCs cultured with HCoV-OC43 spike peptides, taken after COVID-19 vaccination. Indicated subset: HCoV-OC43 spike overlapping peptide pool stimulation. The chain uses TRBV19 and TRBJ1-6; TRBD1 matches 8 bases. The CDR3 sequence is CASSFKSGTGSSPLHF. The CDR3 DNA is TGTGCCAGTAGTTTCAAATCCGGGACAGGTAGTTCACCCCTCCACTTT.